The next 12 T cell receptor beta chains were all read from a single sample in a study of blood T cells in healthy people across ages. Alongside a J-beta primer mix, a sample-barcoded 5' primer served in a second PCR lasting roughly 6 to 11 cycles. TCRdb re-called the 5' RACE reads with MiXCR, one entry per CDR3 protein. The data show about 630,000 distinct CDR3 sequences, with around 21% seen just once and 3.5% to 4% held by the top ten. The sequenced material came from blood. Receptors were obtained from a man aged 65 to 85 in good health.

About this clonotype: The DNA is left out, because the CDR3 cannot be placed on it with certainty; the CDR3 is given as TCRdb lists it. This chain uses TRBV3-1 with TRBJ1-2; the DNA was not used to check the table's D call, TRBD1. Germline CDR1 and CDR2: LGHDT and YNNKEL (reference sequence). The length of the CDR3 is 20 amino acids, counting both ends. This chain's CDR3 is CASSQAHEQYFGPGSDGYTF.

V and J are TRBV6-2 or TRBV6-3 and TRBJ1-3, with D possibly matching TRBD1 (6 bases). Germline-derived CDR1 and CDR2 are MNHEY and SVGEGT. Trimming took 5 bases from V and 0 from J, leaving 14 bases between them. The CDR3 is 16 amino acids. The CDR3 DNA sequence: TGTGCCAGCAGTGGGGGACATCTGCGCTCTGGAAACACCATATATTTT. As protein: CASSGGHLRSGNTIYF.

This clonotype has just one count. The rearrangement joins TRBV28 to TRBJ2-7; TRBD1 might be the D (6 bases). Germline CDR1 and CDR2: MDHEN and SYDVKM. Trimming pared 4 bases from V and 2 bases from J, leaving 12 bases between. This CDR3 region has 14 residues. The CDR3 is CASSWGRQAYEQYF. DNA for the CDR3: TGTGCCAGCAGTTGGGGACGACAGGCCTACGAGCAGTACTTC.

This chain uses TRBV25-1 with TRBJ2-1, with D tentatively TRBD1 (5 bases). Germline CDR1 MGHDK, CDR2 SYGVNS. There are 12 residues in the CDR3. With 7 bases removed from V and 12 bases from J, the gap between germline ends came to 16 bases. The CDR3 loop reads CASNGQGFWQFF. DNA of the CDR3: TGTGCCAGCAACGGGCAGGGTTTTTGGCAGTTCTTC.

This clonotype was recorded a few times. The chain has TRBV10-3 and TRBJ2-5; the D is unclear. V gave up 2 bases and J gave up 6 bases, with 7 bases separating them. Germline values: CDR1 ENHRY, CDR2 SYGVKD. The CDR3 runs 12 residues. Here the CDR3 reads CAISEQSQTQYF. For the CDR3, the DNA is TGTGCCATCAGTGAGCAAAGCCAGACCCAGTACTTC.

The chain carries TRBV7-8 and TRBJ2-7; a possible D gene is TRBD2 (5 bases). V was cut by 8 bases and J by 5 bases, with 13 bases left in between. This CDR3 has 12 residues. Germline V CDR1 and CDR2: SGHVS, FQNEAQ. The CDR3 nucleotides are TGTGCCAGCGGCGTTGGAGGTGACGAGCAGTACTTC. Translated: CASGVGGDEQYF.

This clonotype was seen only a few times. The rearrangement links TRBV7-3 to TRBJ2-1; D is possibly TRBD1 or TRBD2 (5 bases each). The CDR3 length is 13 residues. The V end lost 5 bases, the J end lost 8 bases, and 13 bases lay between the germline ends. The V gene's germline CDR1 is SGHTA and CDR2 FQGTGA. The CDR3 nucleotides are TGTGCCAGCAGCCGAGGGGTGGGGGATGAGCAGTTCTTC. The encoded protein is CASSRGVGDEQFF. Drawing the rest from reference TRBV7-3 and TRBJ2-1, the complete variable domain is GAGVSQTPSNKVTEKGKYVELRCDPISGHTALYWYRQSLGQGPEFLIYFQGTGAADDSGLPNDRFFAVRPEGSVSTLKIQRTERGDSAVYLCASSRGVGDEQFFGPGTRLTVL.

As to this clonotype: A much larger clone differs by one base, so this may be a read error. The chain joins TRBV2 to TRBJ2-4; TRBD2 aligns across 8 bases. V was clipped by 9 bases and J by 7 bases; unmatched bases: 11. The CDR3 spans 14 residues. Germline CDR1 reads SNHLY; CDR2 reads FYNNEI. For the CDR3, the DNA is TGTGCCAGAGGATATCGGGGGGGCAACAACATTCAGTACTTC. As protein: CARGYRGGNNIQYF.

Here the CDR3 DNA reads TGCAGTGCTAGCCGCCAGGCCTATGAAGCTTTCTTT. Encoded protein: CSASRQAYEAFF. This chain connects TRBV20-1 to TRBJ1-1; D uncertain. The CDR3 runs to 12 residues. V was cut by 3 bases and J by 7 bases, with 12 bases left in between. Germline V gives CDR1 DFQATT, CDR2 SNEGSKA (reference sequence).

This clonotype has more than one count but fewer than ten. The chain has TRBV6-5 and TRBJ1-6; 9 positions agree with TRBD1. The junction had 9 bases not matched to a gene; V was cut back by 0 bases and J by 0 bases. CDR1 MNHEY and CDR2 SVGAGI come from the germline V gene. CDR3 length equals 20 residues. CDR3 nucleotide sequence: TGTGCCAGCAGTTACTCGAAGACCCGGACAGGGGACTCCTATAATTCACCCCTCCACTTT. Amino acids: CASSYSKTRTGDSYNSPLHF.

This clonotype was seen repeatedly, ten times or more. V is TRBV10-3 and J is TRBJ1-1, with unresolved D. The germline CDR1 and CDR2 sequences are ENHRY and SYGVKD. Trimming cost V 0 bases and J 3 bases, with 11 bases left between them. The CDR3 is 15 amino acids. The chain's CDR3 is CAISESPGWDTEAFF. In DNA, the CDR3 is TGTGCCATCAGTGAGTCCCCCGGGTGGGACACTGAAGCTTTCTTT.

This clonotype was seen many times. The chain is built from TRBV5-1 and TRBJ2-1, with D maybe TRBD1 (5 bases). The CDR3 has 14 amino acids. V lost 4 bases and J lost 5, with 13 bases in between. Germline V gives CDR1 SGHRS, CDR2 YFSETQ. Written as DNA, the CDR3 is TGCGCCAGCAGCCAAGGACAACTCAACAATGAGCAGTTCTTC. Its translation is CASSQGQLNNEQFF. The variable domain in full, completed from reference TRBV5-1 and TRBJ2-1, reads KAGVTQTPRYLIKTRGQQVTLSCSPISGHRSVSWYQQTPGQGLQFLFEYFSETQRNKGNFPGRFSGRQFSNSRSEMNVSTLELGDSALYLCASSQGQLNNEQFFGPGTRLTVL.